The next 14 T cell receptor beta chains were all read from a single sample in a study of OX40 agonist ivuxolimab in advanced cancers. The data were produced by immunoSEQ multiplex PCR, yet TCRdb's version contains in-frame clones alone and is incomplete. The sample records some 70,000 clones, approximately 81% being singletons. The sample in question was CD4+ or CD8+ T cells sorted from blood, obtained in a trial of the OX40 agonist ivuxolimab. Receptors were obtained from an adult with an advanced solid tumor such as melanoma, head and neck, liver or kidney cancer.

CDR3 in amino acids: CASSRQGQPQHF. The CDR3 region has the DNA TGTGCCAGCAGCAGACAGGGCCAGCCCCAGCATTTT. The chain carries TRBV7-9 and TRBJ1-5; TRBD1 matches at 7 bases. CDR3 length: 12 amino acids. After removal of 5 bases from V and 7 bases from J, the junction contained 2 bases not matched to a gene. Per germline, CDR1 SEHNR and CDR2 FQNEAQ (reference sequence).

J is TRBJ2-7 and V is TRBV5-6, with no clear D. The CDR3 totals 14 residues. V lost 1 base and J lost 2, with 10 bases in between. The germline V gene has CDR1 SGHDT and CDR2 YYEEEE. The CDR3 nucleotides are TGTGCCAGCAGCTTGATGGTAAAACCCTACGAGCAGTACTTC. It encodes CASSLMVKPYEQYF.

The V and J genes are TRBV6-4 and TRBJ2-7; 9 bases align to TRBD2. The CDR3 has 14 amino acids. Germline CDR1 MRHNA, CDR2 SNTAGT. The ends lost 10 bases at V and 6 bases at J; junction bases unmatched: 13. The CDR3 DNA reads TGTGCCACATCCCCGCAGGGACTAGCTTCCGAGCAGTACTTC. Translation: CATSPQGLASEQYF.

This clone has at least ten counts. V gene TRBV6-1 combines with J gene TRBJ2-7; D is possibly TRBD1 (7 bases). The CDR3 sequence is 14 residues long. Per germline, CDR1 MNHNS and CDR2 SASEGT. V lost 7 bases and J lost 6, with 19 bases in between. CDR3 protein: CASTAGGIMGEQYF. CDR3 bases: TGTGCCAGCACGGCAGGGGGGATTATGGGCGAGCAGTACTTC.

The genes are TRBV7-6 and TRBJ1-1; a weak D match, TRBD1 (6 bases). This CDR3 is 13 amino acids long. V lost 3 bases and J lost 5, with 10 bases in between. Looked up from germline, CDR1 is SGHVS and CDR2 is FNYEAQ. In DNA form, the CDR3 reads TGTGCCAGCAGCTTCAGGGGTGGGACTGAAGCTTTCTTT. Encoded protein: CASSFRGGTEAFF.

This clone turned up a few times. This chain joins TRBV7-9 and TRBJ1-1; tentatively, D is TRBD1 (5 bases). The V end was cut by 4 bases, the J end by 5 bases, with 11 bases between. Germline lookup yields CDR1 SEHNR and CDR2 FQNEAQ (reference sequence). This CDR3 comprises 13 residues. This CDR3 reads CASSSTASTEAFF. CDR3 sequence (DNA): TGTGCCAGCAGCTCGACAGCTAGTACTGAAGCTTTCTTT.

The chain couples TRBV6-1 to TRBJ1-5; D is unclear. CDR1 MNHNS and CDR2 SASEGT come from the germline V gene. Trimming removed 2 bases from V and 0 bases from J, with 11 bases in between. The CDR3 is 16 amino acids. Written as DNA, the CDR3 is TGTGCCAGCAGTGAAAGAGAGAGACCTAGCAATCAGCCCCAGCATTTT. It encodes CASSERERPSNQPQHF.

This clone has just one count. The rearrangement joins TRBV6-6 to TRBJ2-7, with 12 nucleotides matching TRBD1. Germline V gives CDR1 MNHNY, CDR2 SVGAGI (reference sequence). J lost 8 bases, V lost 6 bases, and 11 bases had no gene match. CDR3 length: 15 amino acids. This CDR3 reads CASSRTGTGGPQQYF. In nucleotides, the CDR3 is TGTGCCAGCAGCCGAACCGGGACAGGGGGCCCGCAGCAGTACTTC.

This clone was recorded once. The V call is TRBV25-1, the J call TRBJ2-7; the D gene is possibly TRBD2 (7 bases). CDR3 length: 13 amino acids. Germline-derived CDR1 and CDR2 are MGHDK and SYGVNS. Deletions cut 8 bases from V and 6 bases from J, with 17 bases between. The CDR3 spells CASYGGGGREQYF. The CDR3 DNA reads TGTGCCAGCTATGGTGGGGGGGGGCGCGAGCAGTACTTC.

The V and J genes are TRBV7-2 and TRBJ2-1, with TRBD2 matching 9 bases. The CDR3 loop spans 15 amino acids. The germline V gene encodes CDR1 SGHTA and CDR2 FQGNSA. Losses at the gene ends were 3 bases for V and 10 bases for J; bases not matched to a gene: 10. CDR3: CASSLGLAAPREQFF. The CDR3 region has the DNA TGTGCCAGCAGCTTGGGACTAGCTGCCCCGCGCGAGCAGTTCTTC. The complete variable domain, with remaining parts taken from reference TRBV7-2 and TRBJ2-1, reads GAGVSQSPSNKVTEKGKDVELRCDPISGHTALYWYRQSLGQGLEFLIYFQGNSAPDKSGLPSDRFSAERTGGSVSTLTIQRTQQEDSAVYLCASSLGLAAPREQFFGPGTRLTVL.

This chain uses TRBV27 with TRBJ2-5; TRBD1 agrees at 10 bases. The CDR3 consists of 16 residues. Trimming cost V 5 bases and J 5 bases; bases outside gene matches: 11. Germline V gene data show CDR1 as MNHEY and CDR2 as SMNVEV (reference sequence). The CDR3 nucleotides are TGTGCCAGCAGTCCCTCCCGGACAGGGGGTAGGGAGACCCAGTACTTC. Translating gives CASSPSRTGGRETQYF.

V and J are TRBV5-5 and TRBJ2-7; D might be TRBD1 (6 bases). V was pared by 4 bases and J by 4 bases, with 15 bases between. This CDR3 is built from 14 residues. The germline gives CDR1 SGHKS, CDR2 YYEKEE (reference sequence). The CDR3 DNA is TGTGCCAGCAGCGAAGGCCTACAGGGTTACGAGCAGTACTTC. Translating gives CASSEGLQGYEQYF.

The rearrangement links TRBV20-1 to TRBJ2-3; no firm D call. Germline loops: CDR1 DFQATT, CDR2 SNEGSKA (reference sequence). The CDR3 is 11 residues long. Between the trimmed V and J ends, which lost 5 bases and 1 base, there was a span of 4 bases. The DNA of the CDR3 is TGCAGTGCTCTCCGCACAGATACGCAGTATTTT. It specifies CSALRTDTQYF.

This sequence joins TRBV18 and TRBJ1-4, with unresolved D. V lost 6 bases and J lost 1, with 12 bases in between. The CDR3 consists of 15 residues. Germline CDR1 and CDR2: KGHSH and LQKENI. The CDR3 nucleotides read TGTGCCAGCTCGCCGGACGCCATAACTAATGAAAAACTGTTTTTT. This translates into CASSPDAITNEKLFF.